Each of the 25 T cell receptor beta chains below was sequenced from the same sample in a study of blood T cell repertoires in COVID-19. Profiling relied on immunoSEQ multiplex PCR, and the TCRdb table lists in-frame clones only, not all of them. The table shows some 460,000 clones, with about 85% occurring only once. Sequenced material: PBMCs or T cells enriched from blood (not recorded which). These receptors came from a woman aged 18 to 35 with acute COVID-19.

This sequence joins TRBV2 and TRBJ1-3; 9 bases match TRBD1. The CDR3 spans 14 residues. The germline V gene encodes CDR1 SNHLY and CDR2 FYNNEI. Trimming cost V 7 bases and J 6 bases; bases outside gene matches: 7. The CDR3 spells CASNPRTGVNTIYF. CDR3 bases: TGTGCCAGCAACCCCAGGACAGGGGTAAACACCATATATTTT.

The gene calls are TRBV9 and TRBJ1-5; D gene unclear. Trimming took 1 base from V and 1 from J, leaving 3 bases between them. The CDR3 runs to 13 residues. Germline CDR1 reads SGDLS; CDR2 reads YYNGEE. This CDR3 reads CASSVTSNQPQHF. CDR3 coding DNA: TGTGCCAGCAGCGTAACAAGCAATCAGCCCCAGCATTTT.

The chain has TRBV5-6 and TRBJ2-7; TRBD2 might be the D (6 bases). The germline gives CDR1 SGHDT, CDR2 YYEEEE. The length of the CDR3 is 13 residues. The germline V and J ends were trimmed by 2 bases and 2 bases, with 8 bases remaining between them. The CDR3 nucleotides are TGTGCCAGCAGCTTACGGAGGGCCTACGAGCAGTACTTC. Protein sequence: CASSLRRAYEQYF.

The CDR3 loop reads CAWRETSGRRTGELFF. CDR3 DNA sequence: TGTGCCTGGAGGGAAACTAGCGGGAGGCGGACCGGGGAGCTGTTTTTT. The chain carries TRBV30 and TRBJ2-2, with TRBD2 identical over 12 bases. The CDR3 spans 16 residues. Germline trimming cut 3 bases from V and 5 bases from J; bases unmatched to any gene: 7. In germline, CDR1 is GTSNPN, CDR2 SVGIG (reference sequence).

This chain's CDR3 is CASSTKSTGDTGELFF. The CDR3 coding sequence is TGTGCCAGCAGCACAAAAAGTACAGGGGACACCGGGGAGCTGTTTTTT. This chain links TRBV7-9 with TRBJ2-2, with 7 bases that match TRBD1. The CDR3 spans 16 residues. Germline CDR1 SEHNR, CDR2 FQNEAQ (reference sequence). Unmatched junction bases numbered 9, after V lost 5 bases and J lost 3 bases.

This chain joins TRBV19 and TRBJ1-5, with D perhaps TRBD1 (6 bases). This CDR3 has 13 residues. Germline loops: CDR1 LNHDA, CDR2 SQIVND (reference sequence). V lost 9 bases, J lost 6 bases, and 15 bases lay in between. CDR3 protein: CASTKGGGQPQHF. The CDR3 DNA is TGTGCCAGCACAAAGGGGGGGGGTCAGCCCCAGCATTTT.

The rearrangement uses TRBV9 and TRBJ2-1; D remains unclear. Germline V lookup: CDR1 SGDLS, CDR2 YYNGEE. The CDR3 has 13 amino acids. Trimming shortened V by 4 bases and J by 5 bases, and 10 bases separated the two germline ends. CDR3 nucleotides: TGTGCCAGCAGCCCCTCGTTCGACAATGAGCAGTTCTTC. Translated: CASSPSFDNEQFF.

This chain links TRBV7-9 with TRBJ1-1; perhaps TRBD1 as D (5 bases). Germline CDR1 and CDR2: SEHNR and FQNEAQ (reference sequence). Deletions cut 6 bases from V and 6 bases from J, with 14 bases between. The CDR3 has 13 residues. In DNA form, the CDR3 reads TGTGCCAGCAGGCGAGTGGGGGACTCTGAAGCTTTCTTT. Amino acids: CASRRVGDSEAFF.

The chain carries TRBV5-5 and TRBJ1-5; maybe TRBD1 (5 bases). V was clipped by 4 bases and J by 2 bases, with 13 bases between them. Per the germline V gene, CDR1 is SGHKS and CDR2 is YYEKEE (reference sequence). The CDR3 is 15 amino acids. CDR3 sequence: CASSTSMGRNQPQHF. CDR3 nucleotide sequence: TGTGCCAGCAGCACCTCCATGGGGCGCAATCAGCCCCAGCATTTT.

The gene calls are TRBV10-3 and TRBJ2-2; 9 nucleotides align to TRBD2. The CDR3 is 15 residues long. Germline V gene lookup returns CDR1 ENHRY and CDR2 SYGVKD. Germline trimming cut 4 bases from V and 4 bases from J; bases unmatched to any gene: 4. CDR3 DNA: TGTGCCATCAGTGTATCAGCGGGAGGCACCGGGGAGCTGTTTTTT. Encoded protein: CAISVSAGGTGELFF.

The chain links TRBV27 to TRBJ2-7; 9 positions agree with TRBD1. The germline gives CDR1 MNHEY, CDR2 SMNVEV (reference sequence). The CDR3 sequence is 15 residues long. V shed 6 bases and J 1 base; nucleotides not matched to a gene: 7. The DNA for the CDR3 is TGTGCCAGCAGCATCGGACAGGGGACTTCCTACGAGCAGTACTTC. Translated, it gives CASSIGQGTSYEQYF.

The chain employs TRBV28 and TRBJ2-3; D remains unclear. The CDR3 covers 18 residues. V was clipped by 1 base and J by 2 bases, with 19 bases between them. CDR1 is MDHEN and CDR2 is SYDVKM in the germline V gene. The CDR3 DNA reads TGTGCCAGCAGTTTATACCCAACAGTAGTGATTTCCACAGATACGCAGTATTTT. Its protein is CASSLYPTVVISTDTQYF.

The gene calls are TRBV6-5 and TRBJ2-2, with TRBD1 matching over 7 bases. The germline V gene has CDR1 MNHEY and CDR2 SVGAGI. The CDR3 extends over 16 amino acids. Trimming removed 0 bases from V and 0 bases from J; junction bases left unmatched: 1. CDR3 sequence: CASSYSQGANTGELFF. The CDR3 DNA reads as TGTGCCAGCAGTTACTCTCAGGGGGCGAACACCGGGGAGCTGTTTTTT.

The chain is built from TRBV27 and TRBJ1-2; 9 nucleotides match TRBD1. V gave up 5 bases and J gave up 10 bases; unmatched junction bases: 8. The CDR3 is 13 amino acids. Germline values: CDR1 MNHEY, CDR2 SMNVEV (reference sequence). In DNA, the CDR3 is TGTGCCAGCAGTCCGGGACAGGGAGTTGACTACACCTTC. It yields the protein CASSPGQGVDYTF.

This chain connects TRBV15 to TRBJ2-1, with 9 bases fitting TRBD1. The CDR3 spans 16 residues. Per the germline V gene, CDR1 is LNHNV and CDR2 is YYDKDF (reference sequence). After removal of 2 bases from V and 3 bases from J, the junction contained 5 bases not matched to a gene. CDR3 coding DNA: TGTGCCACCAGCAGACGGGGACAGGGTAACTACAATGAGCAGTTCTTC. The encoded protein is CATSRRGQGNYNEQFF.

CDR3 coding DNA: TGTGCCAGCAGCCCGACAGGGGTTGACTCTGGAAACACCATATATTTT. This sequence encodes CASSPTGVDSGNTIYF. The chain uses TRBV3-1 (or the pseudogene TRBV3-2) and TRBJ1-3; 8 nucleotides agree with TRBD1. The CDR3 length is 16 residues. J gave up 0 bases and V 4 bases, and 5 bases lay outside the gene matches. Germline V lookup: CDR1 LGHDT, CDR2 YNNKEL (reference sequence).

This clone was observed once. The rearrangement links TRBV7-9 to TRBJ2-2, with 9 bases identical to TRBD2. V trimming: 3 bases; J trimming: 3 bases; junction bases outside the gene matches: 5. Germline V gene data show CDR1 as SEHNR and CDR2 as FQNEAQ (reference sequence). The CDR3 contains 16 residues. The CDR3, as DNA: TGTGCCAGCAGCTTTAGCGGGAGCTCGGACACCGGGGAGCTGTTTTTT. Translating it yields CASSFSGSSDTGELFF.

This CDR3 reads CAWRTSGGYQETQYF. The CDR3, as DNA: TGTGCCTGGAGGACTAGCGGAGGGTACCAAGAGACCCAGTACTTC. The V call is TRBV30, the J call TRBJ2-5; 9 positions agree with TRBD2. Unmatched junction bases numbered 5, after V lost 3 bases and J lost 0 bases. Germline V CDR1 and CDR2: GTSNPN, SVGIG (reference sequence). This CDR3 has 15 residues.

This clone showed up just a few times. At one boundary the junction diverges from the germline segment, which might be a read error. The chain is built from TRBV19 and TRBJ2-1; 7 nucleotides line up with TRBD1. The germline CDR1 and CDR2 sequences are LNHDA and SQIVND (reference sequence). The CDR3 is made up of 14 amino acids. The CDR3 protein is CASSPRQGYDEQFF. The CDR3 bases are TGTGCCAGTAGCCCCAGACAGGGCTACGATGAGCAGTTCTTC.

The CDR3 loop reads CASSLNRVPNEKLFF. The CDR3 bases are TGTGCCAGCAGCCTCAACAGGGTACCTAATGAAAAACTGTTTTTT. This chain uses TRBV7-2 with TRBJ1-4; D perhaps matches TRBD1 (6 bases). V gave up 5 bases and J gave up 3 bases, with 13 bases separating them. The CDR3 consists of 15 residues. Germline-derived CDR1 and CDR2 are SGHTA and FQGNSA. The full variable domain, completed using reference TRBV7-2 and TRBJ1-4, is GAGVSQSPSNKVTEKGKDVELRCDPISGHTALYWYRQSLGQGLEFLIYFQGNSAPDKSGLPSDRFSAERTGGSVSTLTIQRTQQEDSAVYLCASSLNRVPNEKLFFGSGTQLSVL.

This clone was seen once. The rearrangement joins TRBV25-1 to TRBJ2-1, with TRBD2 matching 14 bases. This CDR3 is built from 17 residues. Unmatched junction bases numbered 3, after V lost 4 bases and J lost 1 base. CDR1 and CDR2 (germline): MGHDK, SYGVNS. The CDR3 DNA sequence: TGTGCCAGCAGTGGACTAGCGGGAGGGTGGTCCTACAATGAGCAGTTCTTC. This translates into CASSGLAGGWSYNEQFF.

The genes are TRBV4-1 and TRBJ1-2; 9 nucleotides align to TRBD1. V gave up 2 bases and J gave up 4 bases; unmatched junction bases: 5. The length of the CDR3 is 15 residues. Germline V gene lookup returns CDR1 MGHRA and CDR2 YSYEKL. CDR3 sequence: CASSQTAGQGYGYTF. The CDR3 DNA reads as TGCGCCAGCAGCCAAACCGCGGGACAGGGCTATGGCTACACCTTC.

V and J are TRBV5-8 and TRBJ1-2, with 10 bases matching TRBD1. Looked up from germline, CDR1 is SGHTS and CDR2 is YDEGEE. The CDR3 contains 15 residues. Trimming took 4 bases from V and 7 from J; bases not matched to a gene: 10. The CDR3 DNA is TGTGCCAGCAGCCTCCCGGGACAGGGGTTCTCTGGCTACACCTTC. Amino acid sequence: CASSLPGQGFSGYTF.

This clone was seen a few times. The V gene is TRBV27, the J gene TRBJ2-7; 7 bases line up with TRBD2. The germline V gene has CDR1 MNHEY and CDR2 SMNVEV (reference sequence). The CDR3 is made up of 11 amino acids. V lost 6 bases, J lost 7 bases, and 3 bases stayed unmatched. CDR3 sequence reads: CASRRAGEQYF. CDR3 in DNA: TGTGCCAGCAGGAGAGCGGGGGAGCAGTACTTC.

The chain joins TRBV6-5 to TRBJ1-5, with TRBD1 identical over 7 bases. The CDR3 is 13 amino acids. Losses at the gene ends were 10 bases for V and 4 bases for J; bases not matched to a gene: 7. Looked up from germline, CDR1 is MNHEY and CDR2 is SVGAGI. CDR3 sequence reads: CATQTGTNQPQHF. The CDR3 DNA is TGTGCCACCCAGACAGGGACTAATCAGCCCCAGCATTTT.